This T cell receptor (beta chain) came from a study of blood T cell repertoires in COVID-19. As for the study in general: Cohort 3 donors were reported recovered after two negative PCRs, clearance, or symptom resolution. The United States, Italy and Spain were the sources of the acute and convalescent COVID-19 samples.

In the original processing: Reference gene primer amplification yielded estimated nucleated cell counts. The protocol was immunoSEQ multiplex PCR, while the TCRdb copy is restricted to in-frame clones and leaves out a portion. The V and J calls and clone size were taken over from that table, and D and trimming were inferred from the DNA. The table includes approximately 170,000 clones, roughly 85% detected once. The CDR3 runs to 16 residues. Germline CDR1 and CDR2: LGHNA and YNFKEQ. Trimming took 0 bases from V and 5 from J, leaving 14 bases between them. Sequenced: PBMCs or T cells enriched from blood (not recorded which). The source is a woman in her seventies in a cohort exposed to, infected with or recovered from COVID-19 (not recorded which). The chain has TRBV4-2 and TRBJ1-3; D not certain. CDR3 sequence: CASSQEGGIGRNTIYF. The CDR3 nucleotides read TGTGCCAGCAGCCAAGAAGGAGGGATAGGCAGAAACACCATATATTTT.